The 3 T cell receptor beta chains presented below share a single source sample, sequenced in a study of CD8 T cells in ankylosing spondylitis. Study-wide results and limits: Characteristic, it appeared, of ankylosing spondylitis blood was a TCR beta motif of eight highly homologous variants.

No antigen has been assigned to these receptors. One entry per CDR3 protein, called by TCRdb with MiXCR from the 5' RACE reads. This sample has 500,000 to 550,000 distinct CDR3 sequences, with 12% found just once. The specimen sequenced was blood, either unsorted or a sorted T cell fraction (not recorded which). These receptors were obtained from a male donor with ankylosing spondylitis.

The sample holds many counts of this clonotype. The chain is built from TRBV5-1 and TRBJ2-7, with a tentative D call TRBD2 (6 bases). The V end was cut by 0 bases, the J end by 4 bases, with 11 bases between. The germline gives CDR1 SGHRS, CDR2 YFSETQ. CDR3 length: 14 residues. In nucleotides, the CDR3 is TGCGCCAGCAGCTTGGCCTCAGGGACTTACGAGCAGTACTTC. It encodes CASSLASGTYEQYF.

This clonotype was recorded a few times. CDR3 in DNA: TGCGCCAGCAGCTTGGACGGGACAGGGGGCGAGGTGACCCAGTACTTC. Translated, it gives CASSLDGTGGEVTQYF. The J gene is TRBJ2-5, the V gene TRBV5-1, with 12 bases lining up with TRBD1. Germline lookup yields CDR1 SGHRS and CDR2 YFSETQ. The CDR3 is made up of 16 amino acids. V was pared by 0 bases and J by 7 bases, with 7 bases of the junction left unmatched. The complete variable domain, with remaining parts taken from reference TRBV5-1 and TRBJ2-5, reads KAGVTQTPRYLIKTRGQQVTLSCSPISGHRSVSWYQQTPGQGLQFLFEYFSETQRNKGNFPGRFSGRQFSNSRSEMNVSTLELGDSALYLCASSLDGTGGEVTQYFGPGTRLLVL.

The V call is TRBV20-1, the J call TRBJ2-5, with 7 bases identical to TRBD1. Germline V lookup: CDR1 DFQATT, CDR2 SNEGSKA (reference sequence). CDR3 size: 16 residues. J lost 1 base, V lost 0 bases, and 8 bases had no gene match. The CDR3: CSARDRDRVFQETQYF. In DNA form, the CDR3 reads TGCAGTGCTAGAGATCGAGACAGGGTCTTCCAAGAGACCCAGTACTTC.